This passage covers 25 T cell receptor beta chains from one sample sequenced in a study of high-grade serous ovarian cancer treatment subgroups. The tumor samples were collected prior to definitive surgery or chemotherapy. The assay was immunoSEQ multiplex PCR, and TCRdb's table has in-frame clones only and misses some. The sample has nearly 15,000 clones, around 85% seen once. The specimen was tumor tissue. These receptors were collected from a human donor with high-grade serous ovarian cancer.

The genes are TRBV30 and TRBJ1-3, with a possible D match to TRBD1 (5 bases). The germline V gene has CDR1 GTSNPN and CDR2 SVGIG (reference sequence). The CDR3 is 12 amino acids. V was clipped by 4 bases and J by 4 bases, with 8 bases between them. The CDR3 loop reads CAWKGLGNTIYF. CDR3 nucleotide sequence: TGTGCCTGGAAGGGGCTCGGAAACACCATATATTTT. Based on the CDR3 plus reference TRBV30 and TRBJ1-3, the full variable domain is SQTIHQWPATLVQPVGSPLSLECTVEGTSNPNLYWYRQAAGRGLQLLFYSVGIGQISSEVPQNLSASRPQDRQFILSSKKLLLSDSGFYLCAWKGLGNTIYFGEGSWLTVV.

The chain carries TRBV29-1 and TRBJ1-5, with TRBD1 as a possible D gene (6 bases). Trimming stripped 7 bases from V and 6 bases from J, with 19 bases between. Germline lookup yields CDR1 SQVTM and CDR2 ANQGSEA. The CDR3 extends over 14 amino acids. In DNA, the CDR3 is TGCAGCGCCGGAGGGGGGGGTCGAGGTCAGCCCCAGCATTTT. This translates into CSAGGGGRGQPQHF.

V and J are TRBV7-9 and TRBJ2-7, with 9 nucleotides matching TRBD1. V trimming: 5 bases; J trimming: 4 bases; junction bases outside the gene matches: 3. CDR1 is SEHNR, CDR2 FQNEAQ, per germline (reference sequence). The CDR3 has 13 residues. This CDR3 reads CASSVGQGYEQYF. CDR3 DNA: TGTGCCAGCAGCGTGGGACAGGGTTACGAGCAGTACTTC. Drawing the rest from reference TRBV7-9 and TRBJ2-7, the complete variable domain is DTGVSQNPRHKITKRGQNVTFRCDPISEHNRLYWYRQTLGQGPEFLTYFQNEAQLEKSRLLSDRFSAERPKGSFSTLEIQRTEQGDSAMYLCASSVGQGYEQYFGPGTRLTVT.

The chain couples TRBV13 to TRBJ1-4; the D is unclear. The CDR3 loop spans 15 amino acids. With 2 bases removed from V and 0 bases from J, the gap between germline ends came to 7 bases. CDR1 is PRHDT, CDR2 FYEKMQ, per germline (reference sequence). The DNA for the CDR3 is TGTGCCAGCAGCTTAAAGCGGGCAACTAATGAAAAACTGTTTTTT. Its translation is CASSLKRATNEKLFF. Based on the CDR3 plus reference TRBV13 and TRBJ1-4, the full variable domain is AAGVIQSPRHLIKEKRETATLKCYPIPRHDTVYWYQQGPGQDPQFLISFYEKMQSDKGSIPDRFSAQQFSDYHSELNMSSLELGDSALYFCASSLKRATNEKLFFGSGTQLSVL.

CDR3 sequence: CASSPDTFDEQYF. CDR3 coding DNA: TGTGCCAGCAGCCCTGACACCTTCGACGAGCAGTACTTC. The gene calls are TRBV5-5 and TRBJ2-7, with D hard to call. Trimming left V 4 bases short and J 5 bases short, with 13 bases between. The CDR3 has 13 residues. Germline V CDR1 and CDR2: SGHKS, YYEKEE (reference sequence).

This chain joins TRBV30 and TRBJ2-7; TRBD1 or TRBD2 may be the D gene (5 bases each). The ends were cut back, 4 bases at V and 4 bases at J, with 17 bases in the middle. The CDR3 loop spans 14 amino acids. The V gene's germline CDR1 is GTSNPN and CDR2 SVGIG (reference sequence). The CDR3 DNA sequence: TGTGCCTGGACGTTCAGGGTTGGAGGATACGAGCAGTACTTC. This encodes CAWTFRVGGYEQYF.

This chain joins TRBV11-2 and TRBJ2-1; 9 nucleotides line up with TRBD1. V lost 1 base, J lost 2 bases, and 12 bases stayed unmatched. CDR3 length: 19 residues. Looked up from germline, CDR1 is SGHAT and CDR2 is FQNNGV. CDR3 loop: CASSLAIWIRDRAYNEQFF. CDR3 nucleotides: TGTGCCAGCAGCTTAGCAATTTGGATCCGGGACAGGGCCTACAATGAGCAGTTCTTC.

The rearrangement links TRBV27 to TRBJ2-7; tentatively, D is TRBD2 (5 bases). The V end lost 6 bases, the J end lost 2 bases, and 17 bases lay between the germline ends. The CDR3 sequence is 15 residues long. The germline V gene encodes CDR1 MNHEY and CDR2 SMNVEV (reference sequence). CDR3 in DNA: TGTGCCAGCAGGACTACCGGGTCGGGTACCTACGAGCAGTACTTC. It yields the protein CASRTTGSGTYEQYF.

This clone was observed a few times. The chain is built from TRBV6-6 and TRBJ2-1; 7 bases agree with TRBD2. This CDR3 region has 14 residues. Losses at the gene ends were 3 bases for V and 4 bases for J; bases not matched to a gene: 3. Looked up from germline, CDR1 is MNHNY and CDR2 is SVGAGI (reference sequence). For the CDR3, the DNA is TGTGCCAGCAGTTATCACGGGGGGTACAATGAGCAGTTCTTC. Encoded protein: CASSYHGGYNEQFF.

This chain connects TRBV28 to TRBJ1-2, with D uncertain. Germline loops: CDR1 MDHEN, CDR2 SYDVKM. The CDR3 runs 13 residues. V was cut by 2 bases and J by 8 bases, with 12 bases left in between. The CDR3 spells CASSLQWALGYTF. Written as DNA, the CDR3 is TGTGCCAGCAGTTTACAGTGGGCACTAGGCTACACCTTC.

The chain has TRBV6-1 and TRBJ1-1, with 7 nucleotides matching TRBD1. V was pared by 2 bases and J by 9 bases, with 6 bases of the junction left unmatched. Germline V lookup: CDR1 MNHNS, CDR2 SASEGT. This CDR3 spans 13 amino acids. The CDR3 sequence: CASSETSRGKAFF. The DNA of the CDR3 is TGTGCCAGCAGTGAAACGTCCAGGGGGAAAGCTTTCTTT.

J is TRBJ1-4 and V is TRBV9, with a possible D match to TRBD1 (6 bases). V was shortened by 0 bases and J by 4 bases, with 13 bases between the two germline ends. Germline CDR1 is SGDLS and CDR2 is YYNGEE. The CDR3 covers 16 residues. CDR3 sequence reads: CASSVGTGHINEKLFF. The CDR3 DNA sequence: TGTGCCAGCAGCGTAGGAACGGGACACATTAATGAAAAACTGTTTTTT.

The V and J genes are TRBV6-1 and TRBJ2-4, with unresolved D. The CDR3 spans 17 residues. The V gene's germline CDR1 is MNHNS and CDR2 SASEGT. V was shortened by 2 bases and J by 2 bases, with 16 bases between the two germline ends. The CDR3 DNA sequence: TGTGCCAGCAGTGAAATCGGAGCTGATACCACCAAAAACATTCAGTACTTC. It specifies CASSEIGADTTKNIQYF.

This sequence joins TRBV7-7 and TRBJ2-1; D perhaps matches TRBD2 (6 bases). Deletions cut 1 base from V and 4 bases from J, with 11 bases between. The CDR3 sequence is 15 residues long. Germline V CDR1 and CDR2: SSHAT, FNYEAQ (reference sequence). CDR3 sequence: CASSLEVAAYNEQFF. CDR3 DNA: TGTGCCAGCAGCTTAGAGGTAGCGGCTTACAATGAGCAGTTCTTC. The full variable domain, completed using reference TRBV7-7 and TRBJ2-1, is GAGVSQSPRYKVTKRGQDVTLRCDPISSHATLYWYQQALGQGPEFLTYFNYEAQPDKSGLPSDRFSAERPEGSISTLTIQRTEQRDSAMYRCASSLEVAAYNEQFFGPGTRLTVL.

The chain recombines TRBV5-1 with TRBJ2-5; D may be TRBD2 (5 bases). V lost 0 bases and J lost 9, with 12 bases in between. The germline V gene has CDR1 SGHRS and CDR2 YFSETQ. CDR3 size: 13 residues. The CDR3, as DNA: TGCGCCAGCAGCTTGGACACGACTAAGGCCCAGTACTTC. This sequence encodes CASSLDTTKAQYF.

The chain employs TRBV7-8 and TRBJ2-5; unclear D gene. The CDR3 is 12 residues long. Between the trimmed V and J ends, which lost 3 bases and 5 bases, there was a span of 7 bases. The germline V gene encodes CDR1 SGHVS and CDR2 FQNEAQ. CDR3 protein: CASSFEIETQYF. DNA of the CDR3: TGTGCCAGCAGCTTTGAGATTGAGACCCAGTACTTC.

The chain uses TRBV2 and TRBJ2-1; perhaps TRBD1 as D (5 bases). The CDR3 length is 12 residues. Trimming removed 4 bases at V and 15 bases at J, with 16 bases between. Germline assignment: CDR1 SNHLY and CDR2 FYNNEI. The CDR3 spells CASSGVSGIWFF. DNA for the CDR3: TGTGCCAGCAGTGGGGTTTCAGGGATTTGGTTCTTC.

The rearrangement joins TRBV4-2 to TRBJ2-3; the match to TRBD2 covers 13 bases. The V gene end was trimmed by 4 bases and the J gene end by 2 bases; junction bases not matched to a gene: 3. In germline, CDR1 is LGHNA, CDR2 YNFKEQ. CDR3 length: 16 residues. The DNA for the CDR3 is TGTGCCAGCAGCCTGGGGACTAGCGGGACCACAGATACGCAGTATTTT. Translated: CASSLGTSGTTDTQYF.

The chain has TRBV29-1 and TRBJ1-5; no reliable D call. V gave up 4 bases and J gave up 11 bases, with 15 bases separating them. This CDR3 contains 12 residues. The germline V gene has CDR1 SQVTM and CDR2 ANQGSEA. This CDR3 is CSVGEKQSAQHF. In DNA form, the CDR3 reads TGCAGCGTTGGGGAAAAGCAATCAGCCCAGCATTTT.

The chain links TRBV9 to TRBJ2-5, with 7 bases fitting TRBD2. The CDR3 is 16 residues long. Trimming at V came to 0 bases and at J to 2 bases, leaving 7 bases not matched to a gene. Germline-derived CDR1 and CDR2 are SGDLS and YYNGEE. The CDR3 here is CASSVDERGKQETQYF. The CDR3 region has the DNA TGTGCCAGCAGCGTAGACGAGCGGGGAAAACAAGAGACCCAGTACTTC.

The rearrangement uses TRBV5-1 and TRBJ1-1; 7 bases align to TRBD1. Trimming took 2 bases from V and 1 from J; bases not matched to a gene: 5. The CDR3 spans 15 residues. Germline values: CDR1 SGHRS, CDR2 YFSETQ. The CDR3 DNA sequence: TGCGCCAGCAGCTTCCCCGACAGGGAGAACACTGAAGCTTTCTTT. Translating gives CASSFPDRENTEAFF.

The CDR3 region is CASSALPPQGGTQYF. DNA for the CDR3: TGTGCCAGCAGTGCACTACCACCACAGGGAGGTACGCAGTATTTT. The V call is TRBV27, the J call TRBJ2-3; D tentatively reads TRBD1 or TRBD2 (6 bases each). Germline V lookup: CDR1 MNHEY, CDR2 SMNVEV (reference sequence). Trimming took 5 bases from V and 8 from J, leaving 20 bases between them. The length of the CDR3 is 15 residues.

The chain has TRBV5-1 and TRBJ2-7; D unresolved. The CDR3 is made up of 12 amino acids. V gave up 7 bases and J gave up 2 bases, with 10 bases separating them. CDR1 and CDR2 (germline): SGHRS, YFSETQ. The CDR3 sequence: CASGRTTYEQYF. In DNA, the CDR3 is TGCGCCAGCGGGCGTACCACCTACGAGCAGTACTTC.

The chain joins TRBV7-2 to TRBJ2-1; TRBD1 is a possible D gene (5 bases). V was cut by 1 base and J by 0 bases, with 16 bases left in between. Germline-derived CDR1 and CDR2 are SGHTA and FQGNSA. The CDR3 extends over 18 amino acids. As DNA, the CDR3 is TGTGCCAGCAGCTTAGATGGGCAGGGAATGAGCTCCTACAATGAGCAGTTCTTC. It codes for CASSLDGQGMSSYNEQFF.

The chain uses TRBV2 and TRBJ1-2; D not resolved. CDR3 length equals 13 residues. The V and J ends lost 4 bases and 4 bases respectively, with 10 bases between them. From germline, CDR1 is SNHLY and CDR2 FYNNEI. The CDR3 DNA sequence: TGTGCCAGCAGTGCCAGGCAGCTCTATGGCTACACCTTC. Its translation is CASSARQLYGYTF.